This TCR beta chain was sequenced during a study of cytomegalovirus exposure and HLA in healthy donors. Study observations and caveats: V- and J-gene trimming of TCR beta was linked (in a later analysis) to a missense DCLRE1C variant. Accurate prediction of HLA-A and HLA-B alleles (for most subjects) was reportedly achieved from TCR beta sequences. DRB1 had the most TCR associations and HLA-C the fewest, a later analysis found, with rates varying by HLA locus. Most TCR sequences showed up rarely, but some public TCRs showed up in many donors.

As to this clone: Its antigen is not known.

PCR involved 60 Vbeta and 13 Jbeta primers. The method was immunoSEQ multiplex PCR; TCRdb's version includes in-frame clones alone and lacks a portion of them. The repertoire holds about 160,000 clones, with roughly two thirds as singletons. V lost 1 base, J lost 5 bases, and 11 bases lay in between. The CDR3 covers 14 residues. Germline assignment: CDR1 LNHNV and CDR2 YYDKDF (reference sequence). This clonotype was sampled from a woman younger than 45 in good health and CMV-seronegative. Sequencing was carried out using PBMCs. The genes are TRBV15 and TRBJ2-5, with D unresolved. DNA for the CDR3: TGTGCCACCAGCAGAGCCCGCTTCCAGGAGACCCAGTACTTC. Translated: CATSRARFQETQYF.